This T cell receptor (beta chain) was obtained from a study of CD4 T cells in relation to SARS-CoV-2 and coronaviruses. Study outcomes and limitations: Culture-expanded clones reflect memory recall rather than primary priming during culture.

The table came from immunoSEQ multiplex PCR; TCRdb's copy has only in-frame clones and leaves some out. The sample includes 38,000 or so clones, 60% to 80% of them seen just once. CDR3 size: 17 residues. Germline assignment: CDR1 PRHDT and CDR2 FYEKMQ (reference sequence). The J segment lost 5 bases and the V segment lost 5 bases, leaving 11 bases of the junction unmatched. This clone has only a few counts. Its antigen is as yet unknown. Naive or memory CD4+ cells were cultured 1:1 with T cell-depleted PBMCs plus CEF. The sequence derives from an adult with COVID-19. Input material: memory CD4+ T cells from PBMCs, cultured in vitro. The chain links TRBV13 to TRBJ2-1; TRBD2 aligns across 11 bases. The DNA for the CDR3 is TGTGCCAGCAGCGGGTCTCCGGGACTAGCGGAGAACAATGAGCAGTTCTTC. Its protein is CASSGSPGLAENNEQFF.